Below, one T cell receptor (beta chain) is given with its context. V shed 10 bases, J shed 8 bases, and the junction held 7 bases outside the gene matches. This CDR3 contains 12 residues. Per the germline V gene, CDR1 is ENHRY and CDR2 is SYGVKD. The source of the sample is a study of PD-L1 blockade in urothelial cancer. Study-wide background: The study recovered a median of about 150,000 T cells per blood sample.

Time point denoted: pretreatment peripheral blood. Pretreatment sampling and on-treatment sampling together yielded between 1 and 8 samples for each patient. The repertoire was sequenced with immunoSEQ multiplex PCR; TCRdb's copy has only in-frame clones and lacks some. The sample has 48,000 or so clones; 70% to 90% are singletons. The sequencing used PBMCs, collected around atezolizumab (anti-PD-L1) treatment. The receptor was isolated from a woman aged 55 to 70 with urothelial cancer. The chain has TRBV10-3 and TRBJ1-4; the match to TRBD1 covers 7 bases. The CDR3 is CATAQGTEKLFF. In DNA form, the CDR3 reads TGTGCCACCGCACAGGGGACGGAAAAACTGTTTTTT.